This entry describes one TCR beta chain. No antigen is known for it. No much larger clonotype is one base removed from it; base qualities were not supplied. One collaborating source in Seattle enrolled patients during active infection and followed them longitudinally through the course of disease. The collaborating institutions used their own protocols to collect whole blood in K2EDTA tubes. For TCRbeta analysis, collaborators shipped samples as frozen whole blood, isolated PBMCs, or DNA extracted from either of those sample types. The germline V gene gives CDR1 as MDHEN and CDR2 as SYDVKM. The V and J ends are trimmed by 4 bases and 4 bases, leaving 7 bases between them. The CDR3 numbers 12 residues from cysteine through phenylalanine. Solely the CDR3 DNA is kept, with 36 bases framed from the first base. TCRbeta CDR3 regions were amplified from genomic DNA by means of the immunoSEQ Assay, a bias-controlled multiplex PCR. As for how the authors treated the data: The number of nucleated cells in each sample was estimated from the amplification of reference gene primers within the assay. Sequence reads were collapsed and filtered to measure the absolute abundance of every unique TCRbeta CDR3 rearrangement. Productive Simpson clonality was computed per sample as the square root of Simpson's diversity index over productive rearrangements. The clones in this table, taken by TCRdb from immuneACCESS, are in-frame only. Not every clone is retained; where verified, under half of the shortfall comes from an unresolved V gene, and the cause of the rest is unknown. For V, J and clone size, that table is used; D and trimming come from the DNA. This sample lists roughly 150,000 clones; around four fifths were detected once. Approximately 8.1% of the sample rests with the top ten.

The data originate from a study of blood T cell repertoires in COVID-19 (dated by TCRdb to the early 2020s). About the study as a whole: Samples from collaborators originated in the United States, Italy and Spain and spanned both the acute and convalescent phases of COVID-19. The prospective study material was composed of cDNA or gDNA derived from T cells, B-cell-depleted T cells, or PBMCs. HLA class I and class II types, where available, came from metadata supplied by the sample provider rather than from assay-based typing. The dataset comprised deeply sampled blood TCRbeta repertoires from subjects exposed to, actively infected with, or recovered from COVID-19. Samples were obtained from the ongoing ImmuneRACE study (first 160 participants) and from about 1,300 subjects provided by 6 global collaborators. The repertoires were made available in a free public database intended to serve as a resource for research on the immune response to SARS-CoV-2. The sample metadata nearly always contained a de-identified subject ID, COVID-19 status, age in years and sex.

Broader findings and caveats from the paper: Clinical and demographic metadata were provided uncurated, with the amount varying by source and participant.

The specimen was peripheral blood. The receptor's source is a woman older than 75 with COVID-19, enrolled during active disease. The receptor chain draws on TRBV28 and TRBJ1-2; the D gene identity is not certain. The CDR3 region has the sequence CASSSAVYGYTF. The nucleotides read TGTGCCAGCAGTTCCGCAGTCTATGGCTACACCTTC.